One sample yielded the 22 T cell receptor beta chains listed below, sequenced in a study of circulating CD8 cells and anti-PD-1 response in melanoma. Four subsets defined by PD-1 and/or TIGIT were sorted from live CD3+CD8+TCRalphabeta+ cells. Each library started from roughly 15 ng of total RNA using the QIAseq Immune Repertoire TCR panel. In TCRdb, the reads were re-called with MiXCR into one record per CDR3 protein. The sample comprises some 200 distinct CDR3 sequences, 5.3% of which are singletons, and about two thirds rests with the top ten. Sequenced here: CD8+ T cells from PBMCs, sampled at baseline or after one month of anti-PD-1 therapy (not recorded which). The receptors derive from a human donor with melanoma.

On this clonotype itself: One base away lies a much larger clone, so this may be a sequencing read error. The rearrangement joins TRBV19 to TRBJ1-5; D gene unclear. With 6 bases removed from V and 5 bases from J, the gap between germline ends came to 11 bases. CDR3 length: 13 residues. Germline lookup yields CDR1 LNHDA and CDR2 SQIVND (reference sequence). The CDR3 region has the DNA TGTGCCAGTAGAAACAGATTAGATCAGCCCCAGCATTTT. Its protein product is CASRNRLDQPQHF.

This clonotype is large in the sample. The chain links TRBV7-8 to TRBJ2-5; 8 bases match TRBD2. CDR1 and CDR2 (germline): SGHVS, FQNEAQ. V lost 3 bases and J lost 0; bases outside the gene matches: 6. CDR3 length: 16 amino acids. The CDR3 region has the DNA TGTGCCAGCAGCTTCCCTCCCGGGAGGGACCAAGAGACCCAGTACTTC. Its translation is CASSFPPGRDQETQYF.

This clonotype is large within its sample. This rearrangement joins TRBV28 to TRBJ1-1; no firm D call. With 3 bases removed from V and 0 bases from J, the gap between germline ends came to 8 bases. The V gene's germline CDR1 is MDHEN and CDR2 SYDVKM. CDR3 size: 14 residues. The CDR3 bases are TGTGCCAGCAGTTTTACAGACATGAACACTGAAGCTTTCTTT. This translates into CASSFTDMNTEAFF.

Comment on this clonotype: The CDR3 carries no conserved terminal phenylalanine or tryptophan, so it likely arises from a read error. J is TRBJ2-3 and V is TRBV11-2; 10 bases line up with TRBD2. The length of the CDR3 is 15 residues. CDR1 and CDR2 from the germline V gene are SGHAT and FQNNGV. The CDR3 DNA follows: TGTGCCAGCAGCCGGACTAGCGGTAGCACGGATACGCAGTATCTT. This gives the protein CASSRTSGSTDTQYL.

This clonotype is categorized as large. The chain couples TRBV1 to TRBJ2-3; the table calls TRBD2, which could not be checked here. TRBV1 is described as a pseudogene. CDR3 length equals 17 residues. In DNA form, the CDR3 reads TGCACCAGCAGCCAAGTTGGTTCTAGCGGGCCCACAGATACGCAGTATTTT. Its protein is CTSSQVGSSGPTDTQYF.

By its share, this clonotype is medium-sized. This chain uses TRBV11-3 with TRBJ2-7, with D unclear. Germline V gene lookup returns CDR1 SGHNT and CDR2 YENEEA. The ends were cut back, 1 base at V and 2 bases at J, with 3 bases in the middle. The CDR3 contains 12 residues. The CDR3 loop reads CASSLGTYEQYF. The DNA for the CDR3 is TGTGCCAGCAGCTTAGGAACCTACGAGCAGTACTTC.

By its share, this clonotype is large. The chain has TRBV2 and TRBJ1-5; D unresolved. Germline V gives CDR1 SNHLY, CDR2 FYNNEI. V was clipped by 0 bases and J by 7 bases, with 10 bases between them. This CDR3 has 14 residues. CDR3 nucleotides: TGTGCCAGCAGTGAAGCGATTGGGAACCAGCCCCAGCATTTT. Protein sequence: CASSEAIGNQPQHF. The variable domain in full, with the rest retrieved from reference TRBV2 and TRBJ1-5, is EPEVTQTPSHQVTQMGQEVILRCVPISNHLYFYWYRQILGQKVEFLVSFYNNEISEKSEIFDDQFSVERPDGSNFTLKIRSTKLEDSAMYFCASSEAIGNQPQHFGDGTRLSIL.

This clonotype is large (0.1 to 1%) within its sample. The genes are TRBV19 and TRBJ2-1, with D maybe TRBD2 (6 bases). The CDR3 has 15 amino acids. V lost 3 bases to trimming and J lost 2 bases, with 11 bases between them. Germline-derived CDR1 and CDR2 are LNHDA and SQIVND (reference sequence). In nucleotides, the CDR3 is TGTGCCAGTAGTATCTTGGCGGGGACCTACAATGAGCAGTTCTTC. It yields the protein CASSILAGTYNEQFF.

By sample share, this clonotype is medium-sized. A much larger clone lies a single base off, so this may be a read error. The V gene is TRBV12-5, the J gene TRBJ1-5; D is unresolved. The CDR3 is made up of 15 amino acids. Germline V lookup: CDR1 LGHNT, CDR2 FRNRAP. The CDR3 loop is CAGGSGWGGNQPQHF. CDR3 coding DNA: TGTGCTGGTGGCTCCGGATGGGGTGGCAATCAGCCCCAGCATTTT.

The CDR3 DNA is TGTGCCAGCGAGTGGCGGGGCACAGATACGCAGTATTTT. Translation: CASEWRGTDTQYF. J is TRBJ2-3 and V is TRBV19; maybe TRBD2 (5 bases). The V and J ends lost 9 bases and 1 base respectively, with 11 bases between them. Germline V gene lookup returns CDR1 LNHDA and CDR2 SQIVND (reference sequence). This CDR3 contains 13 residues. The entire variable domain, with the rest obtained from reference TRBV19 and TRBJ2-3, is as follows: DGGITQSPKYLFRKEGQNVTLSCEQNLNHDAMYWYRQDPGQGLRLIYYSQIVNDFQKGDIAEGYSVSREKKESFPLTVTSAQKNPTAFYLCASEWRGTDTQYFGPGTRLTVL.

This clonotype is judged medium-sized. This chain links TRBV4-1 with TRBJ2-1; TRBD2 matches at 13 bases. CDR1 MGHRA and CDR2 YSYEKL come from the germline V gene. The CDR3 is made up of 17 amino acids. Trimming took 4 bases from V and 8 from J; bases not matched to a gene: 11. CDR3 nucleotide sequence: TGCGCCAGCAGCCCGGATGCAACTAGCGGGGGGGCGGATGAGCAGTTCTTC. It yields the protein CASSPDATSGGADEQFF.

This clonotype counts as medium-sized. CDR3 DNA sequence: TGTGCCAGCAGTGTCCGGGTTAACTATGGCTACACCTTC. Residues: CASSVRVNYGYTF. This sequence joins TRBV2 and TRBJ1-2; unclear D gene. V was cut by 4 bases and J by 1 base, with 7 bases left in between. The germline gives CDR1 SNHLY, CDR2 FYNNEI. This CDR3 has 13 residues.

This clonotype is large by share. J is TRBJ2-7 and V is TRBV29-1, with D perhaps TRBD1 (6 bases). This CDR3 comprises 14 residues. The germline V and J ends were trimmed by 7 bases and 4 bases, with 20 bases remaining between them. CDR1 and CDR2 (germline): SQVTM, ANQGSEA. CDR3 nucleotide sequence: TGCAGCGCCGCGAATCTGGGGGCGATATACGAGCAGTACTTC. Encoded protein: CSAANLGAIYEQYF.

This clonotype is judged large. This sequence joins TRBV19 and TRBJ1-5; D remains ambiguous. CDR1 is LNHDA, CDR2 SQIVND, per germline (reference sequence). This CDR3 has 13 amino acids. V was trimmed by 6 bases and J by 4 bases, leaving 10 bases between them. The CDR3 DNA follows: TGTGCCAGTAGAAACAGATTAAATCAGCCCCAGCATTTT. This gives the protein CASRNRLNQPQHF.

By share, this clonotype ranks as medium-sized. The chain is built from TRBV15 and TRBJ2-7; tentatively, D is TRBD2 (6 bases). V lost 3 bases and J lost 6, with 12 bases in between. The CDR3 loop spans 13 amino acids. In germline, CDR1 is LNHNV, CDR2 YYDKDF (reference sequence). The CDR3 here is CATSSKERVEQYF. CDR3 DNA: TGTGCCACCAGCAGCAAGGAGCGGGTCGAGCAGTACTTC.

The chain uses TRBV6-5 and TRBJ2-1; 7 bases align to TRBD2. The CDR3 covers 13 residues. Germline V gene sequence: CDR1 MNHEY, CDR2 SVGAGI. The V segment lost 8 bases and the J segment 6 bases; nucleotides outside the gene matches: 7. This CDR3 reads CASGSSGVNEQFF. The CDR3 DNA reads as TGTGCCAGCGGGTCTAGCGGAGTCAATGAGCAGTTCTTC.

The genes are TRBV5-4 and TRBJ1-6, with 8 bases fitting TRBD1. The CDR3 length is 16 residues. The V and J ends lost 4 bases and 6 bases, in that order; junction bases with no gene match: 9. Germline loops: CDR1 SGHNT, CDR2 YYREEE (reference sequence). The CDR3 coding sequence is TGTGCCAGCAGCGAAACCGGACAGGGTGGTAATTCACCCCTCCACTTT. Translation gives CASSETGQGGNSPLHF.

This clonotype is labeled medium-sized. V usage is TRBV5-1 and J usage is TRBJ2-7; D gene ambiguous. The V gene's germline CDR1 is SGHRS and CDR2 YFSETQ. V lost 4 bases to trimming and J lost 3 bases, with 11 bases between them. The CDR3 spans 13 residues. CDR3 nucleotides: TGCGCCAGCAGCGCCGGAACCAACTACGAGCAGTACTTC. Translation gives CASSAGTNYEQYF.

The chain has TRBV5-6 and TRBJ2-1; D is uncertain. This CDR3 contains 14 residues. Germline loops: CDR1 SGHDT, CDR2 YYEEEE. The V gene lost 4 bases and the J gene lost 2 bases, with 10 bases spanning the gap. CDR3: CASSLRVPYNEQFF. The CDR3 region has the DNA TGTGCCAGCAGCCTCCGGGTCCCCTACAATGAGCAGTTCTTC. Using reference TRBV5-6 and TRBJ2-1 for the parts outside the CDR3, the full variable domain is DAGVTQSPTHLIKTRGQQVTLRCSPKSGHDTVSWYQQALGQGPQFIFQYYEEEERQRGNFPDRFSGHQFPNYSSELNVNALLLGDSALYLCASSLRVPYNEQFFGPGTRLTVL.

This clonotype is large by share. J is TRBJ1-2 and V is TRBV4-3; D is unresolved. CDR1 and CDR2 (germline): LGHNA, YSLEER. The CDR3 runs 11 residues. V shed 0 bases and J shed 8 bases, with 4 bases lying between them. CDR3 nucleotide sequence: TGCGCCAGCAGCCAAGATGGAGGCTACACCTTC. Translated, it gives CASSQDGGYTF.

In this sample, this clonotype turned up a few times. This chain links TRBV11-2 with TRBJ2-7, with a weak D call TRBD1 (6 bases). This CDR3 spans 12 amino acids. The germline CDR1 and CDR2 sequences are SGHAT and FQNNGV. Trimming shortened V by 5 bases and J by 4 bases, and 9 bases separated the two germline ends. The CDR3 here is CASSRTGYEQYF. The CDR3 DNA sequence: TGTGCCAGCAGCCGAACAGGGTACGAGCAGTACTTC.

By proportion, this clonotype is large. The chain links TRBV20-1 to TRBJ2-7; 9 bases agree with TRBD1. J was trimmed by 7 bases and V by 5 bases; bases with no gene match: 15. CDR3 length equals 15 residues. CDR1 DFQATT and CDR2 SNEGSKA come from the germline V gene (reference sequence). CDR3 DNA sequence: TGCAGTGCTCAGGAGGGGACAGGGCGAATCTTAGAGCAGTACTTC. It yields the protein CSAQEGTGRILEQYF.